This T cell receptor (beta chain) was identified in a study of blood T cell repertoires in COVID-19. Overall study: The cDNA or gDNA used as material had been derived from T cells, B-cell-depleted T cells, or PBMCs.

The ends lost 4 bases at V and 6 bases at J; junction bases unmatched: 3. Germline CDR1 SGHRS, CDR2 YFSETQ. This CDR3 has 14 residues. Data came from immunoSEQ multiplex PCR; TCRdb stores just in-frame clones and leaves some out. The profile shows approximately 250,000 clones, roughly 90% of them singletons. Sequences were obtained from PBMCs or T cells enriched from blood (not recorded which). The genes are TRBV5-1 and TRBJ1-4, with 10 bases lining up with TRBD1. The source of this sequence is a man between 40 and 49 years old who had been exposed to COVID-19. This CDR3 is CASSRTGGDEKLFF. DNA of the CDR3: TGCGCCAGCAGCCGGACAGGGGGGGATGAAAAACTGTTTTTT.